This TCR beta chain is drawn from a study of post-analysis software for immune sequencing data. Study-level background: Courses of disease covered relapsing-remitting, secondary progressive and progressive-relapsing multiple sclerosis. Study findings and constraints: The study found significantly lower normalized Chao1 diversity in multiple sclerosis patients than in controls. Strong co-clustering by F measure was seen for same-batch samples. Controls had lower frequencies than patients of roughly five TRBV segments, which included TRBV5-6, TRBV5-1 and TRBV20-1.

TCR beta libraries were prepared from cDNA with unique molecular identifiers. Once 1 to 10 million T cells were used, hundreds of thousands of cDNA molecules resulted. TCRdb called the PCR reads again in MiXCR, with one record for every CDR3 protein. The sample consists of 350,000 to 500,000 distinct CDR3 sequences, about 39% of them appearing once. Germline loops: CDR1 SGHTA, CDR2 FQGNSA. CDR3 size: 14 residues. The V end lost 5 bases, the J end lost 0 bases, and 11 bases lay between the germline ends. On this clonotype: The target antigen is unknown.

Sequences were obtained from blood. This rearrangement joins TRBV7-2 to TRBJ2-7; perhaps TRBD2 as D (5 bases). The TCR comes from a girl aged 2 to 10 with multiple sclerosis. The DNA for the CDR3 is TGTGCCAGCAGCCAAGAGGGTTTCTCCTACGAGCAGTACGTC. Amino acid sequence: CASSQEGFSYEQYV.